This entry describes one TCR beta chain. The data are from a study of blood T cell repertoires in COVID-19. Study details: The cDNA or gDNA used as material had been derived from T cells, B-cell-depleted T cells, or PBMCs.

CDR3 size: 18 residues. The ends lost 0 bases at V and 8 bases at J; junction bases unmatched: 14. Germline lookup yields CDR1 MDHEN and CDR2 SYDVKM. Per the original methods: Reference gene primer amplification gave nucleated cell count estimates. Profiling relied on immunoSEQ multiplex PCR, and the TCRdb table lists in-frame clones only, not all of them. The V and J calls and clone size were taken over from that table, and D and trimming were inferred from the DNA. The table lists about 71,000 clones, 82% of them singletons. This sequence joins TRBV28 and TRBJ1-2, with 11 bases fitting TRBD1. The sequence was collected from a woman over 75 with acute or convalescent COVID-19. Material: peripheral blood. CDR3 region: CASSLWKTGTGGLEGYTF. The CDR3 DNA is TGTGCCAGCAGTTTATGGAAAACCGGGACAGGGGGGCTTGAGGGCTACACCTTC.